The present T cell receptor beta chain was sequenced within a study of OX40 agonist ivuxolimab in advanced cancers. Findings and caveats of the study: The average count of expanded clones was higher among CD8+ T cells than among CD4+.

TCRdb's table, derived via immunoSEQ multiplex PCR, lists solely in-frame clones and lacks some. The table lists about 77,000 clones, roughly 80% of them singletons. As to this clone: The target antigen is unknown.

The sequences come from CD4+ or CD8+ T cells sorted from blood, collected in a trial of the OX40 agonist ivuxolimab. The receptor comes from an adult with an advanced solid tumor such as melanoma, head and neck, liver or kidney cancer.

The chain's CDR3 is CASSQAGTALGHEQYF. Here the CDR3 DNA reads TGCGCCAGCAGCCAGGCCGGGACAGCCTTAGGCCACGAGCAGTACTTC. The chain is built from TRBV4-1 and TRBJ2-7; 7 bases align to TRBD1. CDR1 is MGHRA and CDR2 is YSYEKL in the germline V gene. V was pared by 3 bases and J by 5 bases, with 13 bases of the junction left unmatched. This CDR3 comprises 16 residues.